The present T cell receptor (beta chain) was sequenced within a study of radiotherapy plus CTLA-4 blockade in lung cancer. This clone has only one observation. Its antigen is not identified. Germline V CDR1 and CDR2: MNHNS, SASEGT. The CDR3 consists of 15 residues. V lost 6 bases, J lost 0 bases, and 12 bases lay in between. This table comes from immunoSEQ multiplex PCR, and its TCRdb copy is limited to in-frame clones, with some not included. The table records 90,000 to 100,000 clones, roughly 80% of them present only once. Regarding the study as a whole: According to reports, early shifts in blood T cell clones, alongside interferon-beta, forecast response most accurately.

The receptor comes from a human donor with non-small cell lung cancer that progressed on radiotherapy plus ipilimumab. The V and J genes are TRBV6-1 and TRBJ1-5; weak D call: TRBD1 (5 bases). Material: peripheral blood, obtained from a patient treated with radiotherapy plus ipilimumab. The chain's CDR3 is CASRQTDYSNQPQHF. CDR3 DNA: TGTGCCAGCAGGCAGACAGATTATAGCAATCAGCCCCAGCATTTT.